Listed here are 12 T cell receptor beta chains from one sample, sequenced in a study of cytomegalovirus exposure and HLA in healthy donors. The PCR employed 60 Vbeta primers together with 13 Jbeta primers. TCRdb's table, derived via immunoSEQ multiplex PCR, lists solely in-frame clones and lacks some. The sample shows about 150,000 clones, approximately 80% of them seen only once. Input material: PBMCs. These receptors came from a man in his forties in good health and CMV-seropositive.

The chain joins TRBV4-1 to TRBJ2-1, with TRBD2 matching 9 bases. CDR1 is MGHRA, CDR2 YSYEKL, per germline. The CDR3 consists of 17 residues. With 1 base clipped from V and 6 bases from J, the junction kept 10 bases outside the gene matches. CDR3 protein: CASSQARGRGFGNEQFF. In DNA form, the CDR3 reads TGCGCCAGCAGCCAAGCTCGCGGGAGGGGCTTCGGCAATGAGCAGTTCTTC.

The gene calls are TRBV30 and TRBJ1-2, with 7 bases fitting TRBD1. Germline CDR1 and CDR2: GTSNPN and SVGIG (reference sequence). The trim removed 3 bases at V and 4 bases at J, leaving 8 bases unmatched. The CDR3 runs 14 residues. The DNA of the CDR3 is TGTGCCTGGAGCCCACTGAGGACAGGCTATGGCTACACCTTC. It codes for CAWSPLRTGYGYTF.

This chain links TRBV7-9 with TRBJ2-7; D remains ambiguous. Germline lookup yields CDR1 SEHNR and CDR2 FQNEAQ (reference sequence). Trimming pared 5 bases from V and 3 bases from J, leaving 17 bases between. The CDR3 runs 15 residues. Here the CDR3 DNA reads TGTGCCAGCAGCCCCCTTGGCTTAAGAGGCTACGAGCAGTACTTC. Its translation: CASSPLGLRGYEQYF.

The chain couples TRBV10-3 to TRBJ1-3; the D gene is possibly TRBD1 (5 bases). The V and J ends lost 6 bases and 0 bases respectively, with 12 bases between them. The CDR3 is 15 amino acids. CDR1 is ENHRY and CDR2 is SYGVKD in the germline V gene. The CDR3 coding sequence is TGTGCCATCAGAAAGACAGCCAGCTCTGGAAACACCATATATTTT. This sequence encodes CAIRKTASSGNTIYF.

The V and J genes are TRBV28 and TRBJ1-2; 8 nucleotides align to TRBD1. The junction had 12 bases not matched to a gene; V was cut back by 1 base and J by 8 bases. CDR3 length: 16 amino acids. Germline V lookup: CDR1 MDHEN, CDR2 SYDVKM. The CDR3 here is CASSLLGGQGAVGYTF. The CDR3 nucleotides are TGTGCCAGCAGTTTATTGGGGGGGCAGGGGGCAGTCGGCTACACCTTC.

Comments on this clone: Sequence at one end of the junction differs from germline and may be a read error. The DNA for the CDR3 is TGTTCCAGCAGACAGTCGATGGGCCAAGAGACCCAGTACTTC. It specifies CSSRQSMGQETQYF. The gene calls are TRBV7-9 and TRBJ2-5; D might be TRBD1 (5 bases). The germline V gene encodes CDR1 SEHNR and CDR2 FQNEAQ (reference sequence). The CDR3 is 14 residues long. The full variable domain, in which reference TRBV7-9 and TRBJ2-5 provide the parts outside the CDR3, is DTGVSQNPRHKITKRGQNVTFRCDPISEHNRLYWYRQTLGQGPEFLTYFQNEAQLEKSRLLSDRFSAERPKGSFSTLEIQRTEQGDSAMYLCSSRQSMGQETQYFGPGTRLLVL.

This clone was recorded once. The J gene is TRBJ2-7, the V gene TRBV5-1, with 11 bases identical to TRBD2. CDR1 and CDR2 from the germline V gene are SGHRS and YFSETQ. V gave up 5 bases and J gave up 1 base; unmatched junction bases: 2. This CDR3 contains 14 residues. CDR3 nucleotides: TGCGCCAGCAGACTAGCGGGAGCTTCCTACGAGCAGTACTTC. Amino acids: CASRLAGASYEQYF.

This clone has only one observation. In DNA form, the CDR3 reads TGTGCCAGCTCACCATCCCCGAATGAAAAACTGTTTTTT. This translates into CASSPSPNEKLFF. This chain links TRBV18 with TRBJ1-4; D remains unclear. Trimming took 2 bases from V and 5 from J, leaving 6 bases between them. CDR3 length: 13 residues. Per the germline V gene, CDR1 is KGHSH and CDR2 is LQKENI. Full variable domain (rest looked up from reference TRBV18 and TRBJ1-4): NAGVMQNPRHLVRRRGQEARLRCSPMKGHSHVYWYRQLPEEGLKFMVYLQKENIIDESGMPKERFSAEFPKEGPSILRIQQVVRGDSAAYFCASSPSPNEKLFFGSGTQLSVL.

This chain uses TRBV15 with TRBJ2-7; D is perhaps TRBD1 (5 bases). The CDR3 is 13 residues long. Germline-derived CDR1 and CDR2 are LNHNV and YYDKDF (reference sequence). Trimming took off 1 base at V and 5 bases at J, with 9 bases between the two ends. The CDR3 DNA follows: TGTGCCACCAGCAGAGGACAGTCCGACGAGCAGTACTTC. It specifies CATSRGQSDEQYF.

V gene TRBV27 combines with J gene TRBJ2-1; maybe TRBD2 (6 bases). CDR3 length: 14 residues. V shed 4 bases and J shed 4 bases, with 11 bases lying between them. Germline assignment: CDR1 MNHEY and CDR2 SMNVEV (reference sequence). CDR3 sequence reads: CASSYVAEYNEQFF. The CDR3 DNA reads TGTGCCAGCAGTTACGTAGCGGAATACAATGAGCAGTTCTTC.

Comment on this clone: An end of the junction does not agree with germline; a read error may underlie this. The genes are TRBV7-6 and TRBJ2-2; the match to TRBD2 covers 7 bases. There are 15 residues in the CDR3. CDR1 is SGHVS, CDR2 FNYEAQ, per germline. The CDR3 nucleotides read TGTGCCGGCAGTCCCTCCGGGACTATCACCGGGGAGCTGTTTTTT. Translating it yields CAGSPSGTITGELFF.

This sequence joins TRBV6-5 and TRBJ2-7; TRBD2 matches 8 bases. Germline CDR1 MNHEY, CDR2 SVGAGI. This CDR3 has 13 residues. V gave up 6 bases and J gave up 2 bases; unmatched junction bases: 3. DNA of the CDR3: TGTGCCAGCAGAACTAGCGGTCCCTACGAGCAGTACTTC. Residues: CASRTSGPYEQYF.